This record covers a single T cell receptor (beta chain). Its antigen is still unknown. The data belong to a study of T-cell memory formation after mild COVID-19. Overall study findings and caveats: Clones contracting across day 15 to 85 had a balanced CD4/CD8 profile; later expanding clones leaned CD4+. Among clones peaking at day 37 in the second wave, SARS-CoV-2 specificity remained unconfirmed. Mainly CM and EM harbored the contracting CD4+ clones; mainly EMRA harbored the CD8+ ones.

MiXCR was run by TCRdb on the 5' RACE reads, yielding one entry per CDR3 protein. The sample has 260,000 or so distinct CDR3 sequences, around 17% seen once. Specimen: PBMCs or a T cell subset sorted from them (not recorded which). This receptor was obtained from a man aged 18 to 30 who had mild COVID-19 (a few samples of this study predate the infection). Cell type and time point are not known.

The CDR3 reads CASSLGVFGRGHEQFF. The CDR3 DNA is TGTGCCAGCAGCTTAGGAGTCTTTGGCAGGGGGCATGAGCAGTTCTTC. The chain uses TRBV11-2 and TRBJ2-1, with 8 bases lining up with TRBD1. CDR1 and CDR2 from the germline V gene are SGHAT and FQNNGV. There are 16 residues in the CDR3. V lost 1 base and J lost 8; bases outside the gene matches: 10.